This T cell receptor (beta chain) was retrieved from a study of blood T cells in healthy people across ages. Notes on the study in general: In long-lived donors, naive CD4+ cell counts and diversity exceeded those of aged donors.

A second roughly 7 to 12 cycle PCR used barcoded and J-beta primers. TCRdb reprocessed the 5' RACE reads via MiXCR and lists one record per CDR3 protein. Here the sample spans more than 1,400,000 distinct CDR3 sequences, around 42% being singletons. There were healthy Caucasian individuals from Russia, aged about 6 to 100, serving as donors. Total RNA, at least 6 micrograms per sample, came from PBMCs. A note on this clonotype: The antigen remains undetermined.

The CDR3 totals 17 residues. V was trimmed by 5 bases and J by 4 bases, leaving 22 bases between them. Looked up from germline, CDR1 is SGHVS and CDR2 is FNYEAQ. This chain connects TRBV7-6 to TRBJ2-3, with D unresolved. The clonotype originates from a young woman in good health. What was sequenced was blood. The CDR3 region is CASSQTYSRVDPDTQYF. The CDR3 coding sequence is TGTGCCAGCAGCCAGACCTACTCCCGGGTTGATCCAGATACGCAGTATTTT.